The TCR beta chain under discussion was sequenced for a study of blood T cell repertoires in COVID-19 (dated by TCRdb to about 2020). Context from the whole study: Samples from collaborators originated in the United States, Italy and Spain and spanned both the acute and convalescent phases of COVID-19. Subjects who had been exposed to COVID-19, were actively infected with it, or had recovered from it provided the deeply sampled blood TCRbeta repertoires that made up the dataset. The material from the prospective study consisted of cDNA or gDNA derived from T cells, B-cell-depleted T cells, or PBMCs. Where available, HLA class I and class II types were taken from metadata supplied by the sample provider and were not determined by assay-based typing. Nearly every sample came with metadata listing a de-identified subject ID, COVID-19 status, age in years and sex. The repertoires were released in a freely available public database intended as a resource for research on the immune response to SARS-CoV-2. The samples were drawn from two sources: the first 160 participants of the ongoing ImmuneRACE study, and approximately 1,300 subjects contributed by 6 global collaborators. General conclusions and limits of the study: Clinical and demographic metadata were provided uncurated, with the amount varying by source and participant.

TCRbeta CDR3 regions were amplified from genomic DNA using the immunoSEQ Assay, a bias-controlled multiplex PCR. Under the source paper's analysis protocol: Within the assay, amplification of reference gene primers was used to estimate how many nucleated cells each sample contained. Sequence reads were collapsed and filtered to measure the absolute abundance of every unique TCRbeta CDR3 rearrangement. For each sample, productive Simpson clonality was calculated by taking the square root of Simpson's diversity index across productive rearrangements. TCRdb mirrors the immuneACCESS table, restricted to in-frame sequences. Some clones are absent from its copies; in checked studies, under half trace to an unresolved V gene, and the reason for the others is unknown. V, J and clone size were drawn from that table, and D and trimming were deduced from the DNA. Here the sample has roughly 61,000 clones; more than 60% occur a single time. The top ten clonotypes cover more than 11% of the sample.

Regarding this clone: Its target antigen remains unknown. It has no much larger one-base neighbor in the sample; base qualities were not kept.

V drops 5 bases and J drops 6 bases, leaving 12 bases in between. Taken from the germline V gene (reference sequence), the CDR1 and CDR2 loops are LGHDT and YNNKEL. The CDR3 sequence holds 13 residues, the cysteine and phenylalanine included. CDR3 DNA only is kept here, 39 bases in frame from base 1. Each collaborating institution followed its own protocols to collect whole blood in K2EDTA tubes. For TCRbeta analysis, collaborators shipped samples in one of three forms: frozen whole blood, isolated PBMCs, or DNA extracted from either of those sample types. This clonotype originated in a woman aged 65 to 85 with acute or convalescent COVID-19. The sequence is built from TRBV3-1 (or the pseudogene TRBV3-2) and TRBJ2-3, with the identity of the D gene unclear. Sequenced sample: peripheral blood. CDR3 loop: CASSFHPTDTQYF. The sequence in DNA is TGTGCCAGCAGCTTCCACCCGACTGATACGCAGTATTTT.